The 25 T cell receptor beta chains in this list originate from one sample, sequenced in a study of brain T cells in children with intractable seizures. Only in-frame clones appear in the TCRdb table, and some are missing; sequencing was by immunoSEQ multiplex PCR. This sample has about 22,000 clones, with 85% to 95% found just once. The sample in question was peripheral blood, obtained at surgery. The source is a boy aged 5-17 years with focal cortical dysplasia and intractable seizures.

V gene TRBV19 combines with J gene TRBJ2-7; possibly TRBD1 or TRBD2 for D (5 bases each). The V and J ends lost 5 bases and 6 bases respectively, with 5 bases between them. This CDR3 region has 10 residues. Germline assignment: CDR1 LNHDA and CDR2 SQIVND (reference sequence). The chain's CDR3 is CASSGGEQYV. CDR3 DNA sequence: TGTGCCAGTAGTGGGGGCGAGCAGTACGTC.

This clone showed up just once. The chain recombines TRBV2 with TRBJ1-2, with D possibly matching TRBD1 (6 bases). V shed 8 bases and J shed 8 bases, with 15 bases lying between them. This CDR3 spans 12 amino acids. Germline CDR1 is SNHLY and CDR2 is FYNNEI. CDR3 sequence: CASRQGKGGYTF. The CDR3 coding sequence is TGTGCCAGCCGCCAGGGGAAGGGGGGCTACACCTTC.

This rearrangement joins TRBV3-1 (or the pseudogene TRBV3-2) to TRBJ1-1; D is undetermined. In germline, CDR1 is LGHDT, CDR2 YNNKEL (reference sequence). Trimming left V 7 bases short and J 7 bases short, with 16 bases between. The CDR3 runs 13 residues. The CDR3 loop reads CASKLMTGNEAFF. The DNA of the CDR3 is TGTGCCAGCAAATTGATGACGGGGAATGAAGCTTTCTTT.

V is TRBV19 and J is TRBJ1-2; TRBD1 matches at 8 bases. The CDR3 has 13 residues. The V segment lost 4 bases and the J segment 8 bases; nucleotides outside the gene matches: 6. The germline V gene encodes CDR1 LNHDA and CDR2 SQIVND (reference sequence). The CDR3: CASSTGGTMGYTF. CDR3 nucleotide sequence: TGTGCCAGTAGTACAGGGGGCACGATGGGCTACACCTTC.

This chain uses TRBV29-1 with TRBJ2-5; 13 bases fit TRBD2. Germline V gives CDR1 SQVTM, CDR2 ANQGSEA. The CDR3 has 19 residues. V was pared by 0 bases and J by 5 bases, with 15 bases of the junction left unmatched. The CDR3 DNA reads TGCAGCGTTGAAGAGGGGTGGGGGACTAGCGGGGTCCTAAGGGAGACCCAGTACTTC. Translated: CSVEEGWGTSGVLRETQYF.

The V call is TRBV7-8, the J call TRBJ1-2; D gene unclear. V was clipped by 5 bases and J by 8 bases, with 12 bases between them. The CDR3 consists of 12 residues. From germline, CDR1 is SGHVS and CDR2 FQNEAQ. CDR3 region: CASSQGLGGYTF. The CDR3 coding sequence is TGTGCCAGCAGCCAAGGATTGGGAGGCTACACCTTC.

This clone was recorded only once. This chain uses TRBV5-1 with TRBJ2-3; 9 bases fit TRBD1. Germline CDR1 SGHRS, CDR2 YFSETQ. The trim removed 3 bases at V and 4 bases at J, leaving 9 bases unmatched. This CDR3 is built from 16 residues. This CDR3 reads CASSSGQGNIPDTQYF. CDR3 in DNA: TGCGCCAGCAGCTCTGGACAGGGGAATATCCCAGATACGCAGTATTTT.

This clone showed up just a few times. The chain recombines TRBV2 with TRBJ1-5; 7 nucleotides match TRBD1. The CDR3 loop spans 13 amino acids. The germline V gene encodes CDR1 SNHLY and CDR2 FYNNEI. V dropped 9 bases and J dropped 2; count of bases not matched to a gene: 4. The CDR3 here is CASQGERNQPQHF. The CDR3 nucleotides read TGTGCCAGTCAGGGGGAGCGCAATCAGCCCCAGCATTTT.

The genes are TRBV6-5 and TRBJ1-4, with 8 nucleotides matching TRBD1. This CDR3 comprises 14 residues. J gave up 7 bases and V 6 bases, and 7 bases lay outside the gene matches. Germline V gene data show CDR1 as MNHEY and CDR2 as SVGAGI. The DNA for the CDR3 is TGTGCCAGCAGCGCTACAGGGGGGAGTGAAAAACTGTTTTTT. It is translated as CASSATGGSEKLFF.

This clone appeared a single time. CDR3 coding DNA: TGTGCCAGCAGTTTAAACCGGCTGAGAAACTATGGCTACACCTTC. It translates to CASSLNRLRNYGYTF. The chain uses TRBV28 and TRBJ1-2; no reliable D call. The germline V and J ends were trimmed by 2 bases and 2 bases, with 12 bases remaining between them. This CDR3 has 15 amino acids. Germline CDR1 is MDHEN and CDR2 is SYDVKM.

This clone was counted once. V and J are TRBV4-2 and TRBJ1-1; D may be TRBD1 (6 bases). This CDR3 spans 15 amino acids. Germline CDR1 and CDR2: LGHNA and YNFKEQ. V was shortened by 3 bases and J by 3 bases, with 14 bases between the two germline ends. The CDR3 DNA reads as TGTGCCAGCAGCCAGCAACAGGGTAGTTACACTGAAGCTTTCTTT. Translated: CASSQQQGSYTEAFF.

This chain joins TRBV4-1 and TRBJ2-6; no reliable D call. Germline V gives CDR1 MGHRA, CDR2 YSYEKL. This CDR3 contains 16 residues. Trimming took off 2 bases at V and 0 bases at J, with 8 bases between the two ends. Here the CDR3 DNA reads TGCGCCAGCAGCCAACCTGGGGACTCTGGGGCCAACGTCCTGACTTTC. Protein: CASSQPGDSGANVLTF.

The J gene is TRBJ1-1, the V gene TRBV7-9; possibly TRBD1 for D (6 bases). The CDR3 sequence is 13 residues long. The germline V gene has CDR1 SEHNR and CDR2 FQNEAQ (reference sequence). V was clipped by 4 bases and J by 1 base, with 7 bases between them. The CDR3 coding sequence is TGTGCCAGCAGCTCGACAGGGAACACTGAAGCTTTCTTT. It is translated as CASSSTGNTEAFF.

Only one count was recorded for this clone. The chain uses TRBV2 and TRBJ2-5, with a weak D call TRBD2 (6 bases). This CDR3 spans 13 amino acids. Germline CDR1 reads SNHLY; CDR2 reads FYNNEI. V lost 8 bases and J 3 bases, leaving 13 bases between the germline ends. The CDR3 nucleotides read TGTGCCAGCGGTCTCGGCGGGGAAGAGACCCAGTACTTC. This sequence encodes CASGLGGEETQYF.

V usage is TRBV6-5 and J usage is TRBJ1-5, with D possibly being TRBD1 (5 bases). The CDR3 covers 14 residues. V shed 5 bases and J shed 5 bases, with 13 bases lying between them. CDR1 and CDR2 from the germline V gene are MNHEY and SVGAGI. CDR3 residues: CASSPLRRDQPQHF. Written as DNA, the CDR3 is TGTGCCAGCAGTCCCCTCCGCAGGGATCAGCCCCAGCATTTT.

The chain links TRBV29-1 to TRBJ1-4, with D perhaps TRBD1 (5 bases). The germline CDR1 and CDR2 sequences are SQVTM and ANQGSEA. Trimming shortened V by 8 bases and J by 3 bases, and 16 bases separated the two germline ends. This CDR3 region has 14 residues. The CDR3 sequence is CSSRGESANEKLFF. DNA for the CDR3: TGCAGCTCGCGGGGGGAGTCGGCTAATGAAAAACTGTTTTTT.

The chain recombines TRBV27 with TRBJ2-7, with D tentatively TRBD1 (5 bases). Germline loops: CDR1 MNHEY, CDR2 SMNVEV (reference sequence). This CDR3 has 14 residues. Trimming pared 0 bases from V and 2 bases from J, leaving 8 bases between. CDR3 sequence (DNA): TGTGCCAGCAGTTTATCCACAGGCACCTACGAGCAGTACTTC. It translates to CASSLSTGTYEQYF.

J is TRBJ2-4 and V is TRBV29-1; 9 bases match TRBD2. This CDR3 has 18 amino acids. CDR1 SQVTM and CDR2 ANQGSEA come from the germline V gene. V lost 4 bases to trimming and J lost 5 bases; unmatched junction nucleotides: 18. The DNA for the CDR3 is TGCAGCGTTGCCGCGTACCATACTAGCGGGTTTAGGGAAAACATTCAGTACTTC. This translates into CSVAAYHTSGFRENIQYF.

The sample holds one count of this clone. This chain joins TRBV29-1 and TRBJ1-1; 9 bases line up with TRBD1. CDR3 size: 13 residues. V lost 7 bases to trimming and J lost 7 bases; unmatched junction nucleotides: 10. The germline gives CDR1 SQVTM, CDR2 ANQGSEA. CDR3 coding DNA: TGCAGCGACTGGCCCGGGACAGGGAATGAAGCTTTCTTT. This encodes CSDWPGTGNEAFF.

The V call is TRBV7-8, the J call TRBJ1-2, with D possibly TRBD1 on 5 matching bases. The V end lost 5 bases, the J end lost 4 bases, and 26 bases lay between the germline ends. Germline-derived CDR1 and CDR2 are SGHVS and FQNEAQ. This CDR3 comprises 18 residues. CDR3 in amino acids: CASSAGRRGLFFSYGYTF. In DNA form, the CDR3 reads TGTGCCAGCAGCGCGGGGCGGAGGGGACTATTCTTTTCCTATGGCTACACCTTC.

This sequence joins TRBV21-1 and TRBJ1-1. TRBV21-1 is marked as a pseudogene. This CDR3 has 12 amino acids. CDR3 DNA: TGTGCCCCCCGGAGCCTGAACACTGAAGCTTTCTTT. It codes for CAPRSLNTEAFF.

This clone is termed medium-sized. This rearrangement joins TRBV30 to TRBJ1-1, with 8 bases matching TRBD1. CDR1 is GTSNPN and CDR2 is SVGIG in the germline V gene (reference sequence). V gave up 1 base and J gave up 4 bases; unmatched junction bases: 2. CDR3 length: 13 residues. This chain's CDR3 is CAWSATGATEAFF. The CDR3 DNA reads TGTGCCTGGAGTGCGACAGGGGCCACTGAAGCTTTCTTT. Full variable domain (remainder filled in from reference TRBV30 and TRBJ1-1): SQTIHQWPATLVQPVGSPLSLECTVEGTSNPNLYWYRQAAGRGLQLLFYSVGIGQISSEVPQNLSASRPQDRQFILSSKKLLLSDSGFYLCAWSATGATEAFFGQGTRLTVV.

This chain links TRBV11-2 with TRBJ2-5, with 7 positions matching TRBD1. The junction had 3 bases not matched to a gene; V was cut back by 4 bases and J by 4 bases. There are 13 residues in the CDR3. Germline V gene sequence: CDR1 SGHAT, CDR2 FQNNGV. The CDR3 DNA follows: TGTGCCAGCAGCTCGCACAGGGGAGAGACCCAGTACTTC. Translation gives CASSSHRGETQYF.

The chain links TRBV10-3 to TRBJ1-4; 9 nucleotides agree with TRBD1. Germline trimming cut 4 bases from V and 3 bases from J; bases unmatched to any gene: 3. The CDR3 contains 15 residues. Germline assignment: CDR1 ENHRY and CDR2 SYGVKD. The CDR3 loop reads CAISAGTGPNEKLFF. DNA for the CDR3: TGTGCCATCAGTGCGGGGACAGGGCCTAATGAAAAACTGTTTTTT.

J is TRBJ2-7 and V is TRBV21-1. TRBV21-1 constitutes a pseudogene. This CDR3 is built from 15 residues. As DNA, the CDR3 is TGTGCCAGCAGCAAAGTTCGGGGCAGGACCTACGAGCAGTACTTC. The encoded protein is CASSKVRGRTYEQYF.